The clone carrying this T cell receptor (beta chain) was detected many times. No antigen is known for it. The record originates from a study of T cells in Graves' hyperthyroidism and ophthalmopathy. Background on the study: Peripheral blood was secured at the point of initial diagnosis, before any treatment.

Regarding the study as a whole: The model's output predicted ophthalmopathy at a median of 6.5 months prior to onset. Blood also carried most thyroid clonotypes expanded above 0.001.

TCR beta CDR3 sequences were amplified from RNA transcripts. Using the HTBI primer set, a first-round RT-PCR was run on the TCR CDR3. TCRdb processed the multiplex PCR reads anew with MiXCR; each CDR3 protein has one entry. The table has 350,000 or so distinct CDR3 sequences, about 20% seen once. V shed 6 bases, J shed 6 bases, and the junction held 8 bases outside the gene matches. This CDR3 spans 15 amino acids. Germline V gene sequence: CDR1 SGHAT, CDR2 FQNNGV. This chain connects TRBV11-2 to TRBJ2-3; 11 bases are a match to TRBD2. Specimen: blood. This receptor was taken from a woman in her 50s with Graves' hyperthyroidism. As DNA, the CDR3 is TGTGCCAGCAGGACTAGCGGGGTCTTCGAGGATACGCAGTATTTT. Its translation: CASRTSGVFEDTQYF.